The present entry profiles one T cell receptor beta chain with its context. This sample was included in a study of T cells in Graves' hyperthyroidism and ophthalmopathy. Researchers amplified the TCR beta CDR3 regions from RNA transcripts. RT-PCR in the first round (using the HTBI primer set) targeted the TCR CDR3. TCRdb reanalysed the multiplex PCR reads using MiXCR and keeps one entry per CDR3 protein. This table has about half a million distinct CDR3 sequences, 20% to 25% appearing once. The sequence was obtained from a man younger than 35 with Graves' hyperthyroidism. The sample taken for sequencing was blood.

The CDR3 loop is CASTHPGELFF. In nucleotides, the CDR3 is TGTGCCAGCACCCATCCCGGGGAGCTGTTTTTT. V usage is TRBV12-3 or TRBV12-4 and J usage is TRBJ2-2; unclear D gene. V was cut by 7 bases and J by 6 bases, with 6 bases left in between. The CDR3 runs to 11 residues.